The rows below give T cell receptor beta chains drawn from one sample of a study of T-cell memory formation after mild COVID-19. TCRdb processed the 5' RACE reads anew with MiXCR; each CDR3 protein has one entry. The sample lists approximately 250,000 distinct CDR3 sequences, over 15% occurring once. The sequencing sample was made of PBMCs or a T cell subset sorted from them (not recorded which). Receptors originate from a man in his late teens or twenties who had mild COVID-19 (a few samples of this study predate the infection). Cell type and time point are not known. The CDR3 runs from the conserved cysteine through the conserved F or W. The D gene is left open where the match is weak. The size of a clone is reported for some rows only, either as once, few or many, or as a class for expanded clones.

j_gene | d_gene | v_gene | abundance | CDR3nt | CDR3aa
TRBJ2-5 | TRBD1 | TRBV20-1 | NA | TGCAGTGCTACAGGGGGCTTGACCCAGTACTTC | CSATGGLTQYF
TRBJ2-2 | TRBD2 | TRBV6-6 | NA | TGTGCCAGCAGTTACTCCGGGCTAGCGGATAACACCGGGGAGCTGTTTTTT | CASSYSGLADNTGELFF
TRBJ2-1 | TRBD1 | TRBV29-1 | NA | TGCAGCGTCAGGGGGCTGGATGAGCAGTTCTTC | CSVRGLDEQFF
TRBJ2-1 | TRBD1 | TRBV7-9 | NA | TGTGCCAGCAGTGCCGACAGGGTTCCCTACAATGAGCAGTTCTTC | CASSADRVPYNEQFF
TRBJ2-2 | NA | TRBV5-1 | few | TGCGCCAGCGGGCGTTACACCGGGGAGCTGTTTTTT | CASGRYTGELFF
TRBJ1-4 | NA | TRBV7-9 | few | TGTGCCAGCACCTCAAGGATCCGGGCGAGGGGAGCCTATGAAAAACTGTTTTTT | CASTSRIRARGAYEKLFF
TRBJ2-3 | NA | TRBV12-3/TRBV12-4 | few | TGTGCCAGCAGTTTAGCGGGGGGGCGCTCAGATACGCAGTATTTT | CASSLAGGRSDTQYF
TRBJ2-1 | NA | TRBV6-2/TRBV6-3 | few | TGTGCCAGCAGTTACTCGAGAGGGTTCATGAATGAGCAGTTCTTC | CASSYSRGFMNEQFF
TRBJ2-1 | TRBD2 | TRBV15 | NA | TGTGCCACCAGCAGCGGGGGGGTAATCAATGAGCAGTTCTTC | CATSSGGVINEQFF
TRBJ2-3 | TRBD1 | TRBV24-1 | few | TGTGCCACCAGTGGGTCGGACAGGGGCGATACGCAGTATTTT | CATSGSDRGDTQYF
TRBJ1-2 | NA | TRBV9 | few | TGTGCCAGCAGCGTAATGGGATCCGGCTACACCTTC | CASSVMGSGYTF
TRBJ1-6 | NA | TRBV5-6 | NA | TGTGCCAGCAGCCAAATTGACAGGAATTCACCCCTCCACTTT | CASSQIDRNSPLHF
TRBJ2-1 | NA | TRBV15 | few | TGTGCCTCTGCTTTCGGGGCGGTAAGTGATGAGCAGTTCTTC | CASAFGAVSDEQFF
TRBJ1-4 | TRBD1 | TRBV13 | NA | TGTGCCAGCAGCTCCGGACAGGGAGATGAAAAACTGTTTTTT | CASSSGQGDEKLFF
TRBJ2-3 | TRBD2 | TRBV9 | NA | TGTGCCAGCAGCACAAGGAGCGGGGGGAATGCAGATACGCAGTATTTT | CASSTRSGGNADTQYF
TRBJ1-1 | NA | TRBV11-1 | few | TGTGCCAGCAGCTTTAAAAAGGGAAGCACTGAAGCTTTCTTT | CASSFKKGSTEAFF
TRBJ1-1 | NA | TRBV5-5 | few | TGTGCCAGCAGCTTCCTAGGGGACACTGAAGCTTTCTTT | CASSFLGDTEAFF
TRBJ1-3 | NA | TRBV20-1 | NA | TGCAGTGCTAGAGATCGTATTTGGAACACCATATATTTT | CSARDRIWNTIYF
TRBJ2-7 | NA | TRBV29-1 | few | TGCAGCGCCACGATAGCTAAAGTCGAGCAGTACTTC | CSATIAKVEQYF
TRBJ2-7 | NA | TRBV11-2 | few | TGTGCCAGCAGCTTAGATAGAGGGTCCGAGCAGTACTTC | CASSLDRGSEQYF
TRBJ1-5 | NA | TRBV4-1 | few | TGCGCCAGCAGCCAGGAGATAGGAGGTAGCAATCAGCCCCAGCATTTT | CASSQEIGGSNQPQHF
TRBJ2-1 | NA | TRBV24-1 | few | TGTGCCACCAGTGGGGACAAGGATGAGCAGTTCTTC | CATSGDKDEQFF
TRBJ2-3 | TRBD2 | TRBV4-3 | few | TGCGCCAGCAGCCAAGATCCGGCGGGGGGGCAGTATTTT | CASSQDPAGGQYF
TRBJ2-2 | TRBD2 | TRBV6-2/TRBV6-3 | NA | TGTGCCAGCAGTCCCTATCTAGCGGGGGTGAACACCGGGGAGCTGTTTTTT | CASSPYLAGVNTGELFF
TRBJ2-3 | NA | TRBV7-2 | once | TGTGCCAGCAGCGGCCCCGGGACGCCCACAGATACGCAGTATTTT | CASSGPGTPTDTQYF
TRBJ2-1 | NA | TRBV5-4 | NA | TGTGCCAGCAGCTTCGATGGGAATGAGCAGTTCTTC | CASSFDGNEQFF
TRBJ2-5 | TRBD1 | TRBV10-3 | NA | TGTGCCATCAGTCAACAGGGGTCAGAAGAGACCCAGTACTTC | CAISQQGSEETQYF
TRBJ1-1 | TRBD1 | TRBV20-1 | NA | TGCAGTGCAGAGACGGACAGGACTGAAGCTTTCTTT | CSAETDRTEAFF
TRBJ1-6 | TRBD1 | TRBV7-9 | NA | TGTGCCAGCAGCCCCCCGGGACAGGGTTCGCATTCACCCCTCCACTTT | CASSPPGQGSHSPLHF
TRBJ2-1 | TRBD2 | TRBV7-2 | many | TGTGCCAGCAGCCGCGGGGGGGATTTCAATGAGCAGTTCTTC | CASSRGGDFNEQFF
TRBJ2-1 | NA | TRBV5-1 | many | TGCGCCAGCAGCGAAGGGGAAATAAATGAGCAGTTCTTC | CASSEGEINEQFF
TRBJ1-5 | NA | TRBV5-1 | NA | TGCGCCAGCAGGTATACTACAGGAGAGGGGCAGCCCCAGCATTTT | CASRYTTGEGQPQHF
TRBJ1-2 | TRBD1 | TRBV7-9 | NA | TGTGCCAGCAGCTCCCTAGGGACAGGGAATACCTTC | CASSSLGTGNTF
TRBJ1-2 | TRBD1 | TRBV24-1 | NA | TGTGCCACCAGTGATCCCGGACAGGCGGAGAACACCTTC | CATSDPGQAENTF
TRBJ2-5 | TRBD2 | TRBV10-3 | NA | TGTGCCATCAGGGAAGCGGGGGGAGGGTCCGAGACCCAGTACTTC | CAIREAGGGSETQYF
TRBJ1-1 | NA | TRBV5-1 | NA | TGCGCCAGCAGCCTCCCCGGACGGGCGTCAGGCACTGAAGCTTTCTTT | CASSLPGRASGTEAFF
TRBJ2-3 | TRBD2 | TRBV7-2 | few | TGTGCCAGCAGCTTAAAAAGCGGGGGTGACACGCAGTATTTT | CASSLKSGGDTQYF
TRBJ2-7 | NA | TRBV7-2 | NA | TGTGCCAGCAGCTTATGGGCGGGGACCTACGAGCAGTACTTC | CASSLWAGTYEQYF
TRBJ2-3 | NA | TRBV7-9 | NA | TGTGCCAGCCGGGACTCGGGGACTGACTTTTCAGATACGCAGTATTTT | CASRDSGTDFSDTQYF
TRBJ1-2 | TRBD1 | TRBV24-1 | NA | TGTGCCACCAGCAGCGACCGACAGGGCGGCGGTGATGGCTACACCTTC | CATSSDRQGGGDGYTF
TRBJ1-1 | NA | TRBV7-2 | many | TGTGCCAGCAGCCCCAAGCCGCAGGGTTTGAACACTGAAGCTTTCTTT | CASSPKPQGLNTEAFF
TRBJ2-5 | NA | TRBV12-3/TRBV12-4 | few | TGTGCCAGCAGCTCTCCCGGGGAGGGGGGGGAGACCCAGTACTTC | CASSSPGEGGETQYF
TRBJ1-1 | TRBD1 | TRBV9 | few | TGTGCCAGCAGCCCCCAGACAGGGTTTACTGAAGCTTTCTTT | CASSPQTGFTEAFF
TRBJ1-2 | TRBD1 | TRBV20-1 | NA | TGCAGTGCTGAGGCTAGGGACAGGGGGACCTATGGCTACACCTTC | CSAEARDRGTYGYTF
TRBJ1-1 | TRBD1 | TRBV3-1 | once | TGTGCCAGCAGCCACGGGGACAGGGCGAACACTGAAGCTTTCTTT | CASSHGDRANTEAFF
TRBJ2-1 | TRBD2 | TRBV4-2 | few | TGTGCCAGCAGCCAAGTTGGGCTAGCGGGGGGGATAGGCAATGAGCAGTTCTTC | CASSQVGLAGGIGNEQFF
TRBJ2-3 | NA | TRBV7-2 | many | TGTGCCAGCAGCTTAGTGGTACAGGAGAGAGCGCAGTATTTT | CASSLVVQERAQYF
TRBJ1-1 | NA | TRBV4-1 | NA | TGCGCCAGCAGCCAAGGGCAGCTGGGACAGAACACTGAAGCTTTCTTT | CASSQGQLGQNTEAFF
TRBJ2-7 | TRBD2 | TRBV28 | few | TGTGCCACATTACTAGCGGGGTCACTACCGAGCTCCTACGAGCAGTACTTC | CATLLAGSLPSSYEQYF
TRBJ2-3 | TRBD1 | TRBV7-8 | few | TGTGCCAGCAGCGTACCTCAGGGGGTCAGGGATACGCAGTATTTT | CASSVPQGVRDTQYF
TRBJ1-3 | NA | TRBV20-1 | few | TGCAGTGCACGGACCTCCTGGGGTGGAAACACCATATATTTT | CSARTSWGGNTIYF
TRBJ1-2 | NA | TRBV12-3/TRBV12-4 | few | TGTGCCAGCAGTTTAGGGGAGCGGGGGAACTATGGCTACACCTTC | CASSLGERGNYGYTF
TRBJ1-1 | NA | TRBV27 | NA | TGTGCCAGCCGCCGGACAGCCATGAACACTGAAGCTTTCTTT | CASRRTAMNTEAFF
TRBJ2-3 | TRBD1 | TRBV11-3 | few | TGTGCCAGCAGCTTCCGGGACAGGGTGGAGGATACGCAGTATTTT | CASSFRDRVEDTQYF
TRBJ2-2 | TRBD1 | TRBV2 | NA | TGTGCCAGCGTAACAGGGGCACTGAACACCGGGGAGCTGTTTTTT | CASVTGALNTGELFF